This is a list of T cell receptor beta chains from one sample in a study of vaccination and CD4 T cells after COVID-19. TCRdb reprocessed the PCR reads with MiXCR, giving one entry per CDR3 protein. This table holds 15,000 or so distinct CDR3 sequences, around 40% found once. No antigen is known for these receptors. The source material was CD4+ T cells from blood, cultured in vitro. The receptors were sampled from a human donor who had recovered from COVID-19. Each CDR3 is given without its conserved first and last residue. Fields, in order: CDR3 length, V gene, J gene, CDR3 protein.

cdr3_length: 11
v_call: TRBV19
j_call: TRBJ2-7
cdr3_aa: ASSRDREYEQY

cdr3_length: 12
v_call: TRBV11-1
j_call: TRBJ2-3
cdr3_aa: ASSAGLAGDTQY

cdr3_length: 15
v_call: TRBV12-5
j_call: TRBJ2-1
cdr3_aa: ASGLTPNRVRVDEQF

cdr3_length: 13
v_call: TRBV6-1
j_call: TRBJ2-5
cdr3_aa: ASSGRLAGQETQY

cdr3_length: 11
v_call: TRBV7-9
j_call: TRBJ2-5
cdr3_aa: ASRDKVQETQY

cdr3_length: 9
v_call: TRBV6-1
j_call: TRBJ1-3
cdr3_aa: ASRQGNTIY

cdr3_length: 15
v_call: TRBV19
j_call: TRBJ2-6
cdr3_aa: ASTMSGRATGANVLT

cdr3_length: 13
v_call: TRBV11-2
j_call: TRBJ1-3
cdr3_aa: ASSLVGGLRNTIY

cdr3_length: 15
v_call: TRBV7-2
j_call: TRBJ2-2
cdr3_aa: ASSFLPRGTNTGELF

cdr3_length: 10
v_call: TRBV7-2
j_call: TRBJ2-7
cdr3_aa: ASSIVRDEQY

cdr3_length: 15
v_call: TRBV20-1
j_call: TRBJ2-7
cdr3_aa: SAQPGLAASRGYEQY

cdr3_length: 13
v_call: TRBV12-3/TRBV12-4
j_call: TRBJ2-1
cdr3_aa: ASSSWDYVDNEQF

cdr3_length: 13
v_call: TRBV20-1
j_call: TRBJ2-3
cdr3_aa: SARDGGAGTDTQY

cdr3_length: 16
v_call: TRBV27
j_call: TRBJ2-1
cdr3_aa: ASRPGASSRVSYNEQF

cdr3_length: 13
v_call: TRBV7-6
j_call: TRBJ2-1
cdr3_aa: ASSLAVTSGTEQF

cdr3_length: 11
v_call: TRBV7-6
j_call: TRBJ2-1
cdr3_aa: ASSLELREEQF

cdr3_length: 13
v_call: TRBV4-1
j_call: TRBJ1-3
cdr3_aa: ASSRTGFSGNTIY

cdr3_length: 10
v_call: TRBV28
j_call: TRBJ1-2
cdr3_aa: ASSLPYYGYT

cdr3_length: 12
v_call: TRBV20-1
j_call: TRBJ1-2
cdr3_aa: SANLGQGWNGYT

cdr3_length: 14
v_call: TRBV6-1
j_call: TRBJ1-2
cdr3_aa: ASSLFWDNLWYGYT

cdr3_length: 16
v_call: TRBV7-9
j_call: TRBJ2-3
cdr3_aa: ASSQSPGGGRGTDTQY

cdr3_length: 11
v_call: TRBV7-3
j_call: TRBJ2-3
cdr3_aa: ASSLSSTDTQY

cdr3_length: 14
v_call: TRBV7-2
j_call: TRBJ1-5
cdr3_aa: ASSLAGGRSNQPQH

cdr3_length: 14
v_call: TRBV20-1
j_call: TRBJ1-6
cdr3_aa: SARLRTEPTDSPLH

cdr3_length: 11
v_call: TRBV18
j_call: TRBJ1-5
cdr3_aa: ASSLLANQPQH

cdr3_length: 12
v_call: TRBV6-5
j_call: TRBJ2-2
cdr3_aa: ASSYFRASGELF

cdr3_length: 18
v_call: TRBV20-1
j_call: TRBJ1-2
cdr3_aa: SASYPPKPETGMNTDGYT

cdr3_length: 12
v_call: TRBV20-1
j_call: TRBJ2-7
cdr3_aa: SARPAKRSYEQY

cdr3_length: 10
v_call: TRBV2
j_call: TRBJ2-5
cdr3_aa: ASSEIGETQY

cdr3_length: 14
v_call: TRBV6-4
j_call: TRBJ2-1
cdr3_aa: ASSHRTGSVLQEQF

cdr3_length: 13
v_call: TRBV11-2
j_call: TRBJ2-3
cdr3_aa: ASSSSGRVADTQY

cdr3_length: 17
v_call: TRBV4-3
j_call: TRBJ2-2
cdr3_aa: AGSQEGQGPYANTGELF

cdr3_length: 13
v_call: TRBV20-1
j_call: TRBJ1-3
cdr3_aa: SARGSGQGRNTIY

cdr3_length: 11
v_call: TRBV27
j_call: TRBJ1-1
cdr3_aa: ASSLSRTTEAF

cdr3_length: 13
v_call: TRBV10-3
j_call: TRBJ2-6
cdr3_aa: AISGGGPGANVLT

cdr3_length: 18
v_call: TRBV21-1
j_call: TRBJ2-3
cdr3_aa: ASSKDRAAERECDTDTQY

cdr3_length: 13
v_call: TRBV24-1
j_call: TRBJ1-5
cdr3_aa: ATSERGRSNQPQH

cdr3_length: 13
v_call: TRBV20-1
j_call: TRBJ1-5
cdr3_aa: SATARQGFNQPQH

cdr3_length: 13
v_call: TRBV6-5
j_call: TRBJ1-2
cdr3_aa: ASSYTTGRVYGYT

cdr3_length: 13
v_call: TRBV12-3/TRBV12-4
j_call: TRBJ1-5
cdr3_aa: ASSPRDRGRRPQH

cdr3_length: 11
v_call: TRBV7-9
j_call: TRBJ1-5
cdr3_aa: ASSGGGQQPQH

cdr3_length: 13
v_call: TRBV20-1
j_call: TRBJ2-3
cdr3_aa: SALSRTGLTDTQY

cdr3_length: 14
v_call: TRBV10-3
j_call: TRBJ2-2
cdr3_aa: AISDSGRTNTGELF

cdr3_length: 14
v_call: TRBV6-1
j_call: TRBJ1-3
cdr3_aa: ASSKRGTGGGNTIY

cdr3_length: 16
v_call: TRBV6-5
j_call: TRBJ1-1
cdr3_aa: ASSYLTRGQGYNTEAF

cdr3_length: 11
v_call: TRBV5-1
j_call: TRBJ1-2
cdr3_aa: ASSLGDRAIYT

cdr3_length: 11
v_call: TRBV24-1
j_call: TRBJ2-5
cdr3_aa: ATRLAGEETQY

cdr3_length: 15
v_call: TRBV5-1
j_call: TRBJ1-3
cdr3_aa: ASSLGARRTAGNTIY